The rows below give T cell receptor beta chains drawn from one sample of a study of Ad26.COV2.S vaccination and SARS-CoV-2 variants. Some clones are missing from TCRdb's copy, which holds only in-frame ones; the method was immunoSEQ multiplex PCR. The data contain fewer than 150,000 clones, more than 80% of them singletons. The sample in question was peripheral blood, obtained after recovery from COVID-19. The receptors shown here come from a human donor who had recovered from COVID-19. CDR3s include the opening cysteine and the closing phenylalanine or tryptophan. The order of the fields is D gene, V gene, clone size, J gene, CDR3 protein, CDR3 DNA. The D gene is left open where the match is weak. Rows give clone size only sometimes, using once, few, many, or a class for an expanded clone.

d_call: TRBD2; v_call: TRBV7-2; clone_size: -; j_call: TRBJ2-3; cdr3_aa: CASSLGAGGLTDTQYF; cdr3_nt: TGTGCCAGCAGCTTAGGGGCGGGGGGACTCACAGATACGCAGTATTTT
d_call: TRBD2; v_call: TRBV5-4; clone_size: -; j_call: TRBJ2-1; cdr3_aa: CASSLMGLAGYNEQFF; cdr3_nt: TGTGCCAGCAGCTTGATGGGGCTAGCGGGGTACAATGAGCAGTTCTTC
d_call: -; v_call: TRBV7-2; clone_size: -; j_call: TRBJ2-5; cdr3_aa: CASSLLARQTETQYF; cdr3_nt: TGTGCCAGCAGCTTACTTGCCCGACAGACGGAGACCCAGTACTTC
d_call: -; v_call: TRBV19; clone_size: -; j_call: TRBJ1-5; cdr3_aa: CASRGAGSQPQHF; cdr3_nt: TGTGCCAGTAGAGGGGCAGGGAGTCAGCCCCAGCATTTT
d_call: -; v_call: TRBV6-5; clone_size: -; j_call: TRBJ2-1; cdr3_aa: CASSYGGPNEQFF; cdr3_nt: TGTGCCAGCAGTTATGGGGGCCCCAATGAGCAGTTCTTC
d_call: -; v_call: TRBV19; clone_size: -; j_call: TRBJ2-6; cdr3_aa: CASSGRFSGANVLTF; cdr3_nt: TGTGCCAGTAGTGGACGGTTCTCTGGGGCCAACGTCCTGACTTTC
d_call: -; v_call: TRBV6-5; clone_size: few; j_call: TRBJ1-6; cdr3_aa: CASSYGKGGFNSPLHF; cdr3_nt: TGTGCCAGCAGTTACGGGAAAGGGGGTTTTAATTCACCCCTCCACTTT
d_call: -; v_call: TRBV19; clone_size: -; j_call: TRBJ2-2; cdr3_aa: CASSIDPGLELFF; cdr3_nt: TGTGCCAGTAGTATAGACCCCGGCCTGGAGCTGTTTTTT
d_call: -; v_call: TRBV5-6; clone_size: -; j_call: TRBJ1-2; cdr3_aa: CASSLRGGSYGYTF; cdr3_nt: TGTGCCAGCAGCTTGAGAGGAGGCAGCTATGGCTACACCTTC
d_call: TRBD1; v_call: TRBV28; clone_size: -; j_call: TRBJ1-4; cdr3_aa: CASSLSWDRLWEKLFF; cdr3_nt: TGTGCCAGCAGTTTATCCTGGGACAGACTATGGGAAAAACTGTTTTTT
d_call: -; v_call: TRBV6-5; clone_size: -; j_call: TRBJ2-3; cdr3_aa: CASSYTQGDTQYF; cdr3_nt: TGTGCCAGCAGTTACACTCAGGGGGATACGCAGTATTTT
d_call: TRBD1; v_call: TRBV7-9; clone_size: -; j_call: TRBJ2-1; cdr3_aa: CASSDGQGTYNEQFF; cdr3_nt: TGTGCCAGCAGCGACGGACAGGGAACCTACAATGAGCAGTTCTTC
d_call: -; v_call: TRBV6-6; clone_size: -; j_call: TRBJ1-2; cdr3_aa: CASTKAGEAYGYTF; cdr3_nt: TGTGCCAGCACCAAAGCGGGGGAAGCGTATGGCTACACCTTC
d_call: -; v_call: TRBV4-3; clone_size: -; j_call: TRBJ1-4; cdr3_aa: CASSQDGEGTNEKLFF; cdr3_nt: TGCGCCAGCAGCCAAGATGGCGAGGGAACTAATGAAAAACTGTTTTTT
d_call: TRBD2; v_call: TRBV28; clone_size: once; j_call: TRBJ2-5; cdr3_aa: CASSSPPGGARVQETQYF; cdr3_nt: TGTGCCAGCAGTTCCCCTCCGGGGGGTGCGCGGGTCCAAGAGACCCAGTACTTC
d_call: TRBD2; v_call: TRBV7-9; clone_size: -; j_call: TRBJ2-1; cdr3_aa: CASSSTSGGASSYNEQFF; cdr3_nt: TGTGCCAGCAGCTCGACTAGCGGGGGGGCGAGCTCCTACAATGAGCAGTTCTTC
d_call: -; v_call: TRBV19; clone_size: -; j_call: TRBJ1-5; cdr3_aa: CASSIDWVGRKNQPQHF; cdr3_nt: TGTGCCAGTAGTATAGATTGGGTCGGGCGGAAAAATCAGCCCCAGCATTTT
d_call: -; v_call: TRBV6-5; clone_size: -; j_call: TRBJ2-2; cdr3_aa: CASGQSNTGELFF; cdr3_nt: TGTGCCAGCGGCCAGTCGAACACCGGGGAGCTGTTTTTT